The 29 T cell receptor beta chains given below trace back to one sample, sequenced in a study of CD4+ T cells in melanoma. Sequencing used immunoSEQ multiplex PCR; TCRdb keeps in-frame clones, though not all of them. The sample lists some 7,000 clones, roughly three quarters seen once, with around 28% in the top ten. Sequencing used cells from a culture (not recorded whether cultured in vitro). The receptors were gathered from a human donor with melanoma.

The chain joins TRBV3-1 (or the pseudogene TRBV3-2) to TRBJ2-3; 8 nucleotides line up with TRBD2. Unmatched junction bases numbered 3, after V lost 4 bases and J lost 0 bases. The CDR3 runs to 15 residues. The germline V gene has CDR1 LGHDT and CDR2 YNNKEL (reference sequence). Here the CDR3 DNA reads TGTGCCAGCAGCCCAACTAGCGGCAGCACAGATACGCAGTATTTT. Residues: CASSPTSGSTDTQYF.

This clone is medium-sized by share. The rearrangement uses TRBV5-1 and TRBJ1-2; 8 nucleotides align to TRBD1. The CDR3 contains 16 residues. Trimming took 0 bases from V and 4 from J; bases not matched to a gene: 8. Germline V lookup: CDR1 SGHRS, CDR2 YFSETQ. CDR3 sequence: CASSLAKAGGFYGYTF. CDR3 nucleotides: TGCGCCAGCAGCTTGGCCAAGGCAGGGGGCTTCTATGGCTACACCTTC.

The chain links TRBV5-4 to TRBJ1-2; TRBD1 matches at 9 bases. The CDR3 extends over 15 amino acids. CDR1 and CDR2 (germline): SGHNT, YYREEE (reference sequence). With 4 bases clipped from V and 8 bases from J, the junction kept 12 bases outside the gene matches. The CDR3 reads CASSTWWGTGLGYTF. In DNA form, the CDR3 reads TGTGCCAGCAGCACGTGGTGGGGGACAGGGCTCGGCTACACCTTC.

This chain links TRBV27 with TRBJ2-2; 7 bases fit TRBD2. The ends lost 7 bases at V and 5 bases at J; junction bases unmatched: 10. CDR3 length: 15 residues. Germline lookup yields CDR1 MNHEY and CDR2 SMNVEV (reference sequence). This CDR3 reads CASTNWASGTGELFF. The CDR3, as DNA: TGTGCCAGCACCAATTGGGCTAGCGGTACCGGGGAGCTGTTTTTT.

The chain employs TRBV7-9 and TRBJ1-1; D possibly corresponds to TRBD1 (6 bases). The CDR3 runs to 14 residues. CDR1 SEHNR and CDR2 FQNEAQ come from the germline V gene (reference sequence). Trimming shortened V by 5 bases and J by 3 bases, and 13 bases separated the two germline ends. This chain's CDR3 is CASSRTAGDTEAFF. The CDR3 region has the DNA TGTGCCAGCAGCCGGACAGCCGGGGACACTGAAGCTTTCTTT. The whole variable domain, filled in from reference TRBV7-9 and TRBJ1-1, reads DTGVSQNPRHKITKRGQNVTFRCDPISEHNRLYWYRQTLGQGPEFLTYFQNEAQLEKSRLLSDRFSAERPKGSFSTLEIQRTEQGDSAMYLCASSRTAGDTEAFFGQGTRLTVV.

The chain couples TRBV6-5 to TRBJ1-2, with TRBD1 identical over 8 bases. After removal of 8 bases from V and 0 bases from J, the junction contained 5 bases not matched to a gene. Germline V lookup: CDR1 MNHEY, CDR2 SVGAGI. The CDR3 contains 14 residues. The CDR3 loop reads CASRTGRTNYGYTF. For the CDR3, the DNA is TGTGCCAGCCGGACAGGGCGAACTAACTATGGCTACACCTTC.

J is TRBJ1-4 and V is TRBV29-1, with a weak D call TRBD1 (6 bases). Germline V gene sequence: CDR1 SQVTM, CDR2 ANQGSEA. The CDR3 contains 18 residues. V lost 7 bases, J lost 4 bases, and 28 bases lay in between. The CDR3 DNA reads as TGCAGCGCCAAAGGGGTCAGGGGCCGCACCGAATATAATGAAAAACTGTTTTTT. It is translated as CSAKGVRGRTEYNEKLFF. The whole variable domain, remainder taken from reference TRBV29-1 and TRBJ1-4, is SAVISQKPSRDICQRGTSLTIQCQVDSQVTMMFWYRQQPGQSLTLIATANQGSEATYESGFVIDKFPISRPNLTFSTLTVSNMSPEDSSIYLCSAKGVRGRTEYNEKLFFGSGTQLSVL.

The gene calls are TRBV10-3 and TRBJ2-7; TRBD1 matches 10 bases. CDR3 length: 13 residues. The V gene end was trimmed by 8 bases and the J gene end by 7 bases; junction bases not matched to a gene: 8. Germline loops: CDR1 ENHRY, CDR2 SYGVKD. CDR3 in amino acids: CAIQQGQGMEQYF. The CDR3 DNA is TGTGCCATCCAGCAGGGACAGGGGATGGAGCAGTACTTC.

This clone was counted a few times. The chain combines TRBV5-5 with TRBJ1-2; D is unclear. With 1 base removed from V and 4 bases from J, the gap between germline ends came to 14 bases. Germline CDR1 is SGHKS and CDR2 is YYEKEE (reference sequence). The CDR3 contains 15 residues. DNA of the CDR3: TGTGCCAGCAGCTTGCAAACCACAGACCTCTATGGCTACACCTTC. Residues: CASSLQTTDLYGYTF. The whole variable domain, remainder taken from reference TRBV5-5 and TRBJ1-2, is DAGVTQSPTHLIKTRGQQVTLRCSPISGHKSVSWYQQVLGQGPQFIFQYYEKEERGRGNFPDRFSARQFPNYSSELNVNALLLGDSALYLCASSLQTTDLYGYTFGSGTRLTVV.

The rearrangement joins TRBV5-1 to TRBJ2-2; TRBD1 is a possible D gene (6 bases). The CDR3 has 15 amino acids. Germline V gene sequence: CDR1 SGHRS, CDR2 YFSETQ. The germline V and J ends were trimmed by 1 base and 3 bases, with 10 bases remaining between them. The CDR3 DNA reads as TGCGCCAGCAGCTTGATGGCAGGGGACACCGGGGAGCTGTTTTTT. Encoded protein: CASSLMAGDTGELFF. Full variable domain (remainder filled in from reference TRBV5-1 and TRBJ2-2): KAGVTQTPRYLIKTRGQQVTLSCSPISGHRSVSWYQQTPGQGLQFLFEYFSETQRNKGNFPGRFSGRQFSNSRSEMNVSTLELGDSALYLCASSLMAGDTGELFFGEGSRLTVL.

This chain connects TRBV15 to TRBJ1-2; D gene uncertain. The CDR3 is 14 residues long. With 1 base removed from V and 2 bases from J, the gap between germline ends came to 8 bases. The V gene's germline CDR1 is LNHNV and CDR2 YYDKDF (reference sequence). Written as DNA, the CDR3 is TGTGCCACCAGCAGAGCATCCAAGAACTATGGCTACACCTTC. It codes for CATSRASKNYGYTF.

The V and J genes are TRBV7-9 and TRBJ2-2; TRBD2 matches at 12 bases. The CDR3 sequence is 18 residues long. Looked up from germline, CDR1 is SEHNR and CDR2 is FQNEAQ (reference sequence). Trimming cost V 5 bases and J 1 base; bases outside gene matches: 8. CDR3 residues: CASSPTPGLAGNTGELFF. CDR3 nucleotides: TGTGCCAGCAGCCCTACCCCGGGACTAGCGGGGAACACCGGGGAGCTGTTTTTT. The full variable domain, rest sourced from reference TRBV7-9 and TRBJ2-2, is DTGVSQNPRHKITKRGQNVTFRCDPISEHNRLYWYRQTLGQGPEFLTYFQNEAQLEKSRLLSDRFSAERPKGSFSTLEIQRTEQGDSAMYLCASSPTPGLAGNTGELFFGEGSRLTVL.

The rearrangement uses TRBV27 and TRBJ2-1, with 9 bases that match TRBD1. The length of the CDR3 is 15 residues. Germline V gives CDR1 MNHEY, CDR2 SMNVEV (reference sequence). Trimming at V came to 4 bases and at J to 1 base, leaving 2 bases not matched to a gene. CDR3: CASSSGTGSYNEQFF. CDR3 bases: TGTGCCAGCAGTTCCGGGACAGGGTCCTACAATGAGCAGTTCTTC.

The chain links TRBV14 to TRBJ2-7; D not resolved. This CDR3 is 13 amino acids long. Germline values: CDR1 SGHDN, CDR2 FVKESK. Trimming shortened V by 0 bases and J by 1 base, and 4 bases separated the two germline ends. The CDR3 coding sequence is TGTGCCAGCAGCCAAGACAGTTCCTACGAGCAGTACTTC. It translates to CASSQDSSYEQYF.

V is TRBV27 and J is TRBJ1-1, with D hard to call. Germline CDR1 MNHEY, CDR2 SMNVEV (reference sequence). Trimming stripped 3 bases from V and 0 bases from J, with 8 bases between. The CDR3 has 14 amino acids. The CDR3 coding sequence is TGTGCCAGCAGTTTCGAGGGAATGAACACTGAAGCTTTCTTT. Translated: CASSFEGMNTEAFF.

In nucleotides, the CDR3 is TGTGCCAGCTCACCACGGCGGGGGTCGGTGACTGAAGCTTTCTTT. It specifies CASSPRRGSVTEAFF. This chain connects TRBV18 to TRBJ1-1, with D perhaps TRBD1 (5 bases). This CDR3 region has 15 residues. V was cut by 1 base and J by 5 bases, with 14 bases left in between. Germline V gene lookup returns CDR1 KGHSH and CDR2 LQKENI.

The chain recombines TRBV10-3 with TRBJ2-1, with a tentative D call TRBD1 (6 bases). Trimming took off 4 bases at V and 4 bases at J, with 8 bases between the two ends. Germline CDR1 reads ENHRY; CDR2 reads SYGVKD. This CDR3 contains 13 residues. The CDR3 sequence is CAISATGYNEQFF. For the CDR3, the DNA is TGTGCCATCAGTGCCACAGGGTACAATGAGCAGTTCTTC.

The gene calls are TRBV7-9 and TRBJ1-1, with 11 bases identical to TRBD1. The V segment lost 1 base and the J segment 7 bases; nucleotides outside the gene matches: 5. The germline gives CDR1 SEHNR, CDR2 FQNEAQ (reference sequence). This CDR3 is built from 15 residues. The CDR3: CASSLGGQGVHEAFF. As DNA, the CDR3 is TGTGCCAGCAGCTTAGGGGGACAGGGGGTTCATGAAGCTTTCTTT.

The chain employs TRBV4-1 and TRBJ2-5; D perhaps matches TRBD1 (5 bases). The length of the CDR3 is 19 residues. The germline V gene has CDR1 MGHRA and CDR2 YSYEKL. V gave up 0 bases and J gave up 4 bases, with 24 bases separating them. In nucleotides, the CDR3 is TGCGCCAGCAGCCAAGATCTTTTGGGGCGTTTACTTGGAGTAGAGACCCAGTACTTC. This codes for CASSQDLLGRLLGVETQYF.

The gene calls are TRBV4-1 and TRBJ2-7; D call uncertain. The germline V gene encodes CDR1 MGHRA and CDR2 YSYEKL. This CDR3 comprises 16 residues. Deletions cut 1 base from V and 6 bases from J, with 19 bases between. The DNA of the CDR3 is TGCGCCAGCAGCCAAGCCTTATACGTGTATTCTAGCGAGCAGTACTTC. Its translation is CASSQALYVYSSEQYF.

The gene calls are TRBV5-3 and TRBJ2-6, with 9 bases lining up with TRBD1. TRBV5-3 is placed among ORFs of uncertain function. V lost 4 bases and J lost 4; bases outside the gene matches: 12. This CDR3 is 18 amino acids long. The CDR3 nucleotides read TGTGCCAGAAGCCCGTGTGGGACAGGGTCAGGAGGGGCCAACGTCCTGACTTTC. It is translated as CARSPCGTGSGGANVLTF.

This chain uses TRBV4-2 with TRBJ2-3, with 8 bases that match TRBD2. Germline V gene lookup returns CDR1 LGHNA and CDR2 YNFKEQ. This CDR3 comprises 15 residues. V was clipped by 6 bases and J by 2 bases; unmatched bases: 7. The chain's CDR3 is CASRDTGGTTDTQYF. The CDR3 DNA follows: TGTGCCAGCAGGGACACGGGGGGGACCACAGATACGCAGTATTTT.

This clone is classed as medium-sized. V is TRBV5-4 and J is TRBJ2-7; D is unresolved. The V and J ends lost 0 bases and 6 bases respectively, with 10 bases between them. CDR1 SGHNT and CDR2 YYREEE come from the germline V gene (reference sequence). This CDR3 has 13 amino acids. The CDR3 DNA reads as TGTGCCAGCAGCTTGGTAGGGCGCGCCGAGCAGTACTTC. This sequence encodes CASSLVGRAEQYF.

The rearrangement links TRBV11-2 to TRBJ1-1; D ambiguous. The V gene lost 0 bases and the J gene lost 2 bases, with 10 bases spanning the gap. The germline gives CDR1 SGHAT, CDR2 FQNNGV. CDR3 length: 15 residues. DNA of the CDR3: TGTGCCAGCAGCTTAGATAGGCGGGGTAACACTGAAGCTTTCTTT. Encoded protein: CASSLDRRGNTEAFF.

This clone was seen more than once but under ten times. The chain couples TRBV5-5 to TRBJ1-4, with 7 bases fitting TRBD1. V was pared by 6 bases and J by 4 bases, with 9 bases of the junction left unmatched. The CDR3 loop spans 15 amino acids. Germline lookup yields CDR1 SGHKS and CDR2 YYEKEE (reference sequence). As DNA, the CDR3 is TGTGCCAGCAAGCCCCGACAGGGCTTTAATGAAAAACTGTTTTTT. Translated, it gives CASKPRQGFNEKLFF. Full variable domain (outside the CDR3, taken from reference TRBV5-5 and TRBJ1-4): DAGVTQSPTHLIKTRGQQVTLRCSPISGHKSVSWYQQVLGQGPQFIFQYYEKEERGRGNFPDRFSARQFPNYSSELNVNALLLGDSALYLCASKPRQGFNEKLFFGSGTQLSVL.

This clone was seen only once. The chain links TRBV28 to TRBJ2-1; unclear D gene. CDR3 length: 14 amino acids. The germline V gene encodes CDR1 MDHEN and CDR2 SYDVKM. Trimming stripped 7 bases from V and 7 bases from J, with 17 bases between. The CDR3 nucleotides are TGTGCCAGCACCACTTTACCCCGATCGAATGAGCAGTTCTTC. It yields the protein CASTTLPRSNEQFF.

V and J are TRBV6-5 and TRBJ2-1, with TRBD2 matching over 13 bases. V shed 4 bases and J 0 bases; nucleotides not matched to a gene: 0. The CDR3 extends over 16 amino acids. Germline CDR1 is MNHEY and CDR2 is SVGAGI. CDR3: CASSWTSGSSYNEQFF. The DNA of the CDR3 is TGTGCCAGCAGTTGGACTAGCGGGAGCTCCTACAATGAGCAGTTCTTC.

This sequence joins TRBV2 and TRBJ2-1, with D perhaps TRBD1 (6 bases). CDR1 is SNHLY, CDR2 FYNNEI, per germline. V lost 4 bases and J lost 7, with 20 bases in between. The CDR3 spans 16 residues. The CDR3 DNA reads TGTGCCAGCAGTGCATTCCACTCACAGGGATCAAATGAGCAGTTCTTC. Translated: CASSAFHSQGSNEQFF.

The chain carries TRBV7-2 and TRBJ2-5; no reliable D call. The CDR3 spans 15 residues. V lost 4 bases to trimming and J lost 4 bases, with 16 bases between them. Germline V CDR1 and CDR2: SGHTA, FQGNSA. CDR3 amino acids: CASSSQLARPETQYF. The CDR3 DNA reads as TGTGCCAGCAGCTCGCAACTCGCCCGACCAGAGACCCAGTACTTC.